The 20 T cell receptor beta chains below all came from one sample that was sequenced in a study of PD-L1 blockade in urothelial cancer. The method was immunoSEQ multiplex PCR; TCRdb's version includes in-frame clones alone and lacks a portion of them. The data contain roughly 63,000 clones, roughly 80% of them singletons. Time point noted: pretreatment peripheral blood. The sample in question was PBMCs, obtained around atezolizumab (anti-PD-L1) treatment. The receptor source for this set is a man between 65 and 85 years old with urothelial cancer.

J is TRBJ2-2 and V is TRBV5-1; the match to TRBD2 covers 9 bases. V was pared by 4 bases and J by 1 base, with 2 bases of the junction left unmatched. The CDR3 is 15 amino acids. Germline CDR1 is SGHRS and CDR2 is YFSETQ. The CDR3 coding sequence is TGCGCCAGCAGCAGCGGGGGGCGGAACACCGGGGAGCTGTTTTTT. Its translation is CASSSGGRNTGELFF.

In regard to this clone: Other DNA sequences of this sample code for an identical CDR3. The chain recombines TRBV5-8 with TRBJ1-1; D remains unclear. The CDR3 has 12 amino acids. Germline CDR1 SGHTS, CDR2 YDEGEE. V dropped 5 bases and J dropped 5 bases, with 10 bases sitting between them. The CDR3 DNA sequence: TGTGCCAGCAGTAGGCGGGGAACTGAAGCTTTCTTT. Translation gives CASSRRGTEAFF.

The rearrangement links TRBV30 to TRBJ2-3; 15 nucleotides align to TRBD2. The germline V gene has CDR1 GTSNPN and CDR2 SVGIG (reference sequence). The CDR3 consists of 16 residues. The V and J ends lost 5 bases and 5 bases, in that order; junction bases with no gene match: 8. CDR3 bases: TGTGCCTGGGGTCCGGGACTAGCGGGAGGAGGAGATACGCAGTATTTT. Its translation: CAWGPGLAGGGDTQYF.

The chain links TRBV7-2 to TRBJ1-1; D gene ambiguous. CDR1 is SGHTA and CDR2 is FQGNSA in the germline V gene. The CDR3 totals 14 residues. V was pared by 1 base and J by 5 bases, with 11 bases between. The CDR3 loop reads CASSLVRGRTEAFF. The CDR3 DNA sequence: TGTGCCAGCAGCTTAGTTCGCGGTAGGACTGAAGCTTTCTTT.

The chain recombines TRBV28 with TRBJ2-5; TRBD1 agrees at 8 bases. CDR1 and CDR2 from the germline V gene are MDHEN and SYDVKM. The CDR3 has 17 residues. J was trimmed by 4 bases and V by 3 bases; bases with no gene match: 13. The CDR3 bases are TGTGCCAGCAGTTTCCTACTCCCAGGGGGCTCGGGAGAGACCCAGTACTTC. Translating it yields CASSFLLPGGSGETQYF.

The V gene is TRBV9, the J gene TRBJ1-2; 12 bases are shared with TRBD1. Germline V gene lookup returns CDR1 SGDLS and CDR2 YYNGEE. Unmatched junction bases numbered 8, after V lost 3 bases and J lost 8 bases. This CDR3 region has 15 residues. CDR3 DNA sequence: TGTGCCAGCAGCGCGCCGGGACAGGGGGCGCACGGCTACACCTTC. It is translated as CASSAPGQGAHGYTF.

The CDR3 nucleotides are TGCGCCAGCAGCTTGTCTGTCGGGGGGGCCACAGATACGCAGTATTTT. It is translated as CASSLSVGGATDTQYF. The V and J genes are TRBV5-1 and TRBJ2-3, with TRBD2 identical over 8 bases. This CDR3 spans 16 amino acids. After removal of 1 base from V and 2 bases from J, the junction contained 6 bases not matched to a gene. Per the germline V gene, CDR1 is SGHRS and CDR2 is YFSETQ.

Remarks on this clone: The sample carries other DNA sequences with the same CDR3. The chain is built from TRBV7-3 and TRBJ1-1; TRBD1 might be the D (5 bases). V lost 5 bases and J lost 1, with 8 bases in between. This CDR3 is 13 amino acids long. Germline V gene sequence: CDR1 SGHTA, CDR2 FQGTGA. The CDR3 protein is CASSLDRNTEAFF. The CDR3 DNA is TGTGCCAGCAGCCTCGACAGGAACACTGAAGCTTTCTTT.

The CDR3 is CASVQGRQNGELFF. In nucleotides, the CDR3 is TGTGCCAGCGTCCAGGGCCGACAGAACGGGGAGCTGTTTTTT. The chain recombines TRBV14 with TRBJ2-2, with D perhaps TRBD1 (5 bases). The V end was cut by 8 bases, the J end by 7 bases, with 17 bases between. Germline CDR1 SGHDN, CDR2 FVKESK. CDR3 length: 14 residues.

The chain employs TRBV7-3 and TRBJ1-1; D gene ambiguous. Trimming cost V 3 bases and J 3 bases, with 11 bases left between them. Germline V gene sequence: CDR1 SGHTA, CDR2 FQGTGA. The CDR3 spans 14 residues. In DNA, the CDR3 is TGTGCCAGCAGCTTGGACGGAGCGGACACTGAAGCTTTCTTT. It is translated as CASSLDGADTEAFF.

This clone was seen a single time. V usage is TRBV5-6 and J usage is TRBJ1-4, with TRBD1 identical over 8 bases. This CDR3 spans 16 amino acids. CDR1 SGHDT and CDR2 YYEEEE come from the germline V gene. V lost 4 bases and J lost 7; bases outside the gene matches: 12. The CDR3 coding sequence is TGTGCCAGCAGCCAGCTAACGGGACAGGAGGCTGAAAAACTGTTTTTT. It yields the protein CASSQLTGQEAEKLFF.

The chain has TRBV5-4 and TRBJ2-3; possibly TRBD2 for D (6 bases). Germline V CDR1 and CDR2: SGHNT, YYREEE (reference sequence). Trimming pared 4 bases from V and 0 bases from J, leaving 21 bases between. The CDR3 is 18 residues long. The CDR3 DNA is TGTGCCAGCAGCCCGGGCGGCCGTAGCGGTCCAAGCACAGATACGCAGTATTTT. Residues: CASSPGGRSGPSTDTQYF. The full variable domain, with the rest looked up from reference TRBV5-4 and TRBJ2-3, is ETGVTQSPTHLIKTRGQQVTLRCSSQSGHNTVSWYQQALGQGPQFIFQYYREEENGRGNFPPRFSGLQFPNYSSELNVNALELDDSALYLCASSPGGRSGPSTDTQYFGPGTRLTVL.

Details on this clone: The same CDR3 also results from other DNA sequences found in this sample. The V call is TRBV5-1, the J call TRBJ2-7; 7 bases align to TRBD1. This CDR3 is built from 11 residues. J lost 7 bases, V lost 4 bases, and 2 bases had no gene match. The V gene's germline CDR1 is SGHRS and CDR2 YFSETQ. DNA for the CDR3: TGCGCCAGCAGCCTACAGGGGGAGCAGTACTTC. As protein: CASSLQGEQYF.

The chain recombines TRBV5-4 with TRBJ1-6; a weak D match, TRBD1 (6 bases). Germline CDR1 is SGHNT and CDR2 is YYREEE (reference sequence). V was trimmed by 3 bases and J by 10 bases, leaving 17 bases between them. This CDR3 spans 15 amino acids. The CDR3 is CASSSGTTDGSPLHF. CDR3 sequence (DNA): TGTGCCAGCAGCTCAGGGACAACGGATGGGTCACCCCTCCACTTT.

The genes are TRBV19 and TRBJ2-7, with D uncertain. CDR1 is LNHDA, CDR2 SQIVND, per germline (reference sequence). Trimming removed 9 bases at V and 2 bases at J, with 17 bases between. This CDR3 comprises 14 residues. The CDR3 is CASSDPRFPYEQYF. CDR3 bases: TGTGCCAGCTCTGACCCCAGGTTCCCCTACGAGCAGTACTTC.

This clone showed up many times. The CDR3 reads CATSGLGNGVGDEQFF. CDR3 coding DNA: TGTGCCACCAGCGGCCTGGGGAATGGGGTAGGGGATGAGCAGTTCTTC. This chain uses TRBV15 with TRBJ2-1, with D maybe TRBD1 (5 bases). The CDR3 runs 16 residues. Per the germline V gene, CDR1 is LNHNV and CDR2 is YYDKDF (reference sequence). The V end was cut by 5 bases, the J end by 8 bases, with 22 bases between.

The rearrangement joins TRBV25-1 to TRBJ2-7; 9 bases agree with TRBD1. J lost 5 bases, V lost 8 bases, and 10 bases had no gene match. Germline loops: CDR1 MGHDK, CDR2 SYGVNS. This CDR3 contains 14 residues. Written as DNA, the CDR3 is TGTGCCAGCGCCTCGGGACAGGGAATCGACGAGCAGTACTTC. It encodes CASASGQGIDEQYF.

The rearrangement uses TRBV9 and TRBJ1-4; D gene unclear. The CDR3 contains 14 residues. V lost 0 bases to trimming and J lost 2 bases, with 5 bases between them. Germline V CDR1 and CDR2: SGDLS, YYNGEE. CDR3 amino acids: CASSVASTNEKLFF. The CDR3 DNA reads TGTGCCAGCAGCGTAGCCTCGACTAATGAAAAACTGTTTTTT.

This clone was detected only once. The V and J genes are TRBV7-2 and TRBJ2-7, with 10 nucleotides matching TRBD2. The ends lost 5 bases at V and 2 bases at J; junction bases unmatched: 9. Germline CDR1 is SGHTA and CDR2 is FQGNSA. The CDR3 consists of 16 residues. The CDR3, as DNA: TGTGCCAGCAGCCCAATCAAAGCGGGGGGGCCCTACGAGCAGTACTTC. Protein sequence: CASSPIKAGGPYEQYF.

The chain employs TRBV30 and TRBJ1-2, with D unclear. The CDR3 sequence is 14 residues long. Looked up from germline, CDR1 is GTSNPN and CDR2 is SVGIG (reference sequence). Trimming pared 3 bases from V and 2 bases from J, leaving 13 bases between. This CDR3 is CAWRPKTLNYGYTF. CDR3 coding DNA: TGTGCCTGGAGGCCTAAGACACTGAACTATGGCTACACCTTC.